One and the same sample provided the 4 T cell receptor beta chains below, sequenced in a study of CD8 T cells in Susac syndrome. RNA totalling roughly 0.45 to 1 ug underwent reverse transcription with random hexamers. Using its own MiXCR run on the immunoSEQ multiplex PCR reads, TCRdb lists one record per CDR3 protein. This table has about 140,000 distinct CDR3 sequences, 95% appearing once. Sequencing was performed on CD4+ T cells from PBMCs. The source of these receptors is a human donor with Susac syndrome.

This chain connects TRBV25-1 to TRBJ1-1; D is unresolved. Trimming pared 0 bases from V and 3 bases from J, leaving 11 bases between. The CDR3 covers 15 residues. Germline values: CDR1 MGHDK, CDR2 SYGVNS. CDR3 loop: CASSEYRRDYTEAFF. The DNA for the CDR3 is TGTGCCAGCAGTGAATATCGGAGAGACTACACTGAAGCTTTCTTT. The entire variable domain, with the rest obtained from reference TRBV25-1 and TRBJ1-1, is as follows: EADIYQTPRYLVIGTGKKITLECSQTMGHDKMYWYQQDPGMELHLIHYSYGVNSTEKGDLSSESTVSRIRTEHFPLTLESARPSHTSQYLCASSEYRRDYTEAFFGQGTRLTVV.

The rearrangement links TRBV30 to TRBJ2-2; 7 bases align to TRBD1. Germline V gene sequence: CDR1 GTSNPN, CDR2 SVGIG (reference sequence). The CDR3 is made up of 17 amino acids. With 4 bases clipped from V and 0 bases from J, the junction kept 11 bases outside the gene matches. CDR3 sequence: CAWTGGWGQTNTGELFF. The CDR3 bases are TGTGCCTGGACGGGCGGGTGGGGACAGACGAACACCGGGGAGCTGTTTTTT.

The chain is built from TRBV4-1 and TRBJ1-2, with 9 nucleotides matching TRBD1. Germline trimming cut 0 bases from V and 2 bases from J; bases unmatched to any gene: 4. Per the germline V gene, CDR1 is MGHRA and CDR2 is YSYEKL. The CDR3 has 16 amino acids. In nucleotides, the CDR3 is TGCGCCAGCAGCCAAGATCTCGGGACAGGGAACTATGGCTACACCTTC. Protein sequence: CASSQDLGTGNYGYTF.

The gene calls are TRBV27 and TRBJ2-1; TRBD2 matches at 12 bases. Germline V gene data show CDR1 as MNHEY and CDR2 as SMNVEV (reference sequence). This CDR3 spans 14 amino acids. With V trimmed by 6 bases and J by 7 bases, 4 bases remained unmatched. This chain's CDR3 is CASRPSGRVNEQFF. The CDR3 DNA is TGTGCCAGCAGACCTAGCGGGAGGGTTAATGAGCAGTTCTTC.